In this sample, the clone carrying this T cell receptor beta chain turned up a few times. The antigen is unknown. J lost 4 bases, V lost 1 base, and 4 bases had no gene match. The germline V gene has CDR1 SGHTA and CDR2 FQGTGA. CDR3 length: 15 amino acids. This sample was taken from a study of T cell repertoires in cytomegalovirus infection. Looking at the study overall: Both CMV infection and a matching HLA type were indicated by public TCR beta signatures.

TCRdb independently ran MiXCR on the reads; one entry per CDR3 protein. This sample has 200,000 or so distinct CDR3 sequences, with 28% found just once. The study's findings and limits: Summed frequency of shared TCR beta families picked out CMV carriers who also had the relevant HLA. CMV-specific HLA-C-restricted TCR beta clonotypes dominated the ex vivo response.

V is TRBV7-3 and J is TRBJ2-1, with 7 nucleotides matching TRBD2. This receptor was identified in a human donor in good health (CMV status not recorded). Some clones in this sample may be carry-over from other donors' samples. Sequenced material: PBMCs. This CDR3 reads CASSLKGGGYNEQFF. The CDR3 DNA is TGTGCCAGCAGCTTAAAGGGCGGGGGATACAATGAGCAGTTCTTC.